This T cell receptor (beta chain) was captured in a study of blood T cell repertoires in COVID-19. CDR3 length: 15 residues. Germline V gene lookup returns CDR1 SQVTM and CDR2 ANQGSEA. V dropped 3 bases and J dropped 8 bases, with 22 bases sitting between them. Cohort assignment relied on participant-reported clinical history. Sequenced by immunoSEQ multiplex PCR; TCRdb stores in-frame clones only, minus some. Among approximately 140,000 clones listed, about four fifths were seen once. This clonotype was sampled from a woman in her fifties or sixties with acute COVID-19. The genes are TRBV29-1 and TRBJ1-2, with a weak D call TRBD1 (6 bases). What was sequenced was PBMCs or T cells enriched from blood (not recorded which). The CDR3 region has the DNA TGCAGCGTTGAGTTCCGGGACACGGAAAGGGTAGGCTACACCTTC. Translation gives CSVEFRDTERVGYTF.